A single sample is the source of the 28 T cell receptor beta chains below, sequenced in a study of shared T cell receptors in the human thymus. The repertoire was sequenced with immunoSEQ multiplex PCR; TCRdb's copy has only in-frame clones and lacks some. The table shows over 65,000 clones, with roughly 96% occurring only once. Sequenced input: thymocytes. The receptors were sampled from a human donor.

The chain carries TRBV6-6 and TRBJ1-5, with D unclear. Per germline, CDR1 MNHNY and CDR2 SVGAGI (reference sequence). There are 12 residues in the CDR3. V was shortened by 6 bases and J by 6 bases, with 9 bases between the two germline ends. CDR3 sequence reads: CASSNVGQPQHF. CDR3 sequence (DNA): TGTGCCAGCAGCAACGTAGGTCAGCCCCAGCATTTT.

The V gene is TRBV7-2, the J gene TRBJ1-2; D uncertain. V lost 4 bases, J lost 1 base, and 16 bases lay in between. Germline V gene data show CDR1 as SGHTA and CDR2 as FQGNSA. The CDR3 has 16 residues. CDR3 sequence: CASSSFLGWYNYGYTF. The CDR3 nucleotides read TGTGCCAGCAGCTCCTTCCTAGGCTGGTATAACTATGGCTACACCTTC.

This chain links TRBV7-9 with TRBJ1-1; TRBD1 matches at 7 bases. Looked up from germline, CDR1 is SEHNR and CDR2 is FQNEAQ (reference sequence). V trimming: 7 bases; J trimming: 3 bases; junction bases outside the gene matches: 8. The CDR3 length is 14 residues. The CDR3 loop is CASTKTQGDTEAFF. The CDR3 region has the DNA TGTGCCAGCACCAAGACCCAGGGGGACACTGAAGCTTTCTTT.

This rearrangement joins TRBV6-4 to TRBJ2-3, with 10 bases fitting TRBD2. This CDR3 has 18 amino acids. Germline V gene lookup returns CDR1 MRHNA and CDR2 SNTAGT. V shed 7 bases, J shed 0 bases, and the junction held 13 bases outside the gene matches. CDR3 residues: CASKRGLALRASTDTQYF. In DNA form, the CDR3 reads TGTGCCAGCAAGAGGGGACTAGCGTTAAGGGCTAGCACAGATACGCAGTATTTT.

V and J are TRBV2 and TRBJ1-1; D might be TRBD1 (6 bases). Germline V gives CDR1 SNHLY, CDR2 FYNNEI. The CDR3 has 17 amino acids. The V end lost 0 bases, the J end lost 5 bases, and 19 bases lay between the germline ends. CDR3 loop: CASSEALRTDRITEAFF. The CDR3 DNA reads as TGTGCCAGCAGTGAAGCGCTTCGGACAGATCGTATAACTGAAGCTTTCTTT.

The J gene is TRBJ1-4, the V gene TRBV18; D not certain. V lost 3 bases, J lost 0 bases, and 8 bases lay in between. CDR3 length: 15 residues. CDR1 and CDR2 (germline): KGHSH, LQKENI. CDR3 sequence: CASSPGQATNEKLFF. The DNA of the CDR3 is TGTGCCAGCTCACCTGGGCAGGCAACTAATGAAAAACTGTTTTTT.

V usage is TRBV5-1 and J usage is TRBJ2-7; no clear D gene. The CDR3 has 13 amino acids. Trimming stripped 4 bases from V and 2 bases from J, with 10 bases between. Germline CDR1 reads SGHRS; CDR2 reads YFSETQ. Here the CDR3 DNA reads TGCGCCAGCAGCCCCCGGGTCCCCTACGAGCAGTACTTC. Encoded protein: CASSPRVPYEQYF.

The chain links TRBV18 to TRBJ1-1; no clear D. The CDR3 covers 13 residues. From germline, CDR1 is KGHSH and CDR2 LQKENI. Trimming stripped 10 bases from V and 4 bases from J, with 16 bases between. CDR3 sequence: CATSPKVGTEAFF. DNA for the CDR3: TGTGCCACGTCCCCAAAGGTGGGCACTGAAGCTTTCTTT.

CDR3 amino acids: CATSRDHTATPQETQYF. Written as DNA, the CDR3 is TGTGCCACCAGCAGAGATCATACCGCGACTCCGCAAGAGACCCAGTACTTC. The chain joins TRBV15 to TRBJ2-5; D uncertain. CDR3 size: 17 residues. Trimming removed 0 bases at V and 2 bases at J, with 16 bases between. Germline V gene data show CDR1 as LNHNV and CDR2 as YYDKDF (reference sequence).

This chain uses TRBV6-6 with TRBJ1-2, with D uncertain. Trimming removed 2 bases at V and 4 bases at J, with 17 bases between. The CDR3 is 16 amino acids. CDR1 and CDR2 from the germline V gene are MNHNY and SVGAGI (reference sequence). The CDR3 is CASSYLLDRSGYGYTF. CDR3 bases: TGTGCCAGCAGTTACCTCCTTGATCGGTCGGGCTATGGCTACACCTTC.

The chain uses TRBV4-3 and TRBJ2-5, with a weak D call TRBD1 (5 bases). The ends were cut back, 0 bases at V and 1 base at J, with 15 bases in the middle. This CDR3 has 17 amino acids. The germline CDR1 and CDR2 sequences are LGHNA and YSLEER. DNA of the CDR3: TGCGCCAGCAGCCAAGATTGCAGGGCCCCAATCCAAGAGACCCAGTACTTC. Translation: CASSQDCRAPIQETQYF.

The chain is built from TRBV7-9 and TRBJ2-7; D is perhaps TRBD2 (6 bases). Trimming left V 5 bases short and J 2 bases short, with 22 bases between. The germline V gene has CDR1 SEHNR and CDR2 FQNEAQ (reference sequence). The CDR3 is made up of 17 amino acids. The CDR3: CASSPDAYRDSTYEQYF. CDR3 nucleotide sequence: TGTGCCAGCAGCCCCGATGCGTATCGGGACTCGACCTACGAGCAGTACTTC.

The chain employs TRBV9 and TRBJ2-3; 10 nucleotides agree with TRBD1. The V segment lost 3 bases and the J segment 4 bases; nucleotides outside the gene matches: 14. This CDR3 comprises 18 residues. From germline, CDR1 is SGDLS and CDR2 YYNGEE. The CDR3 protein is CASSAGQGDSTWADTQYF. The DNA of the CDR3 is TGTGCCAGCAGCGCCGGACAGGGGGATTCGACTTGGGCAGATACGCAGTATTTT.

CDR3: CASSTKPKLAGGRVWETQYF. Here the CDR3 DNA reads TGTGCCAGTAGTACTAAACCGAAACTAGCGGGGGGGCGAGTGTGGGAGACCCAGTACTTC. The chain has TRBV19 and TRBJ2-5; 13 bases fit TRBD2. This CDR3 region has 20 residues. Germline CDR1 and CDR2: LNHDA and SQIVND (reference sequence). J lost 5 bases, V lost 4 bases, and 19 bases had no gene match. Full variable domain (remainder filled in from reference TRBV19 and TRBJ2-5): DGGITQSPKYLFRKEGQNVTLSCEQNLNHDAMYWYRQDPGQGLRLIYYSQIVNDFQKGDIAEGYSVSREKKESFPLTVTSAQKNPTAFYLCASSTKPKLAGGRVWETQYFGPGTRLLVL.

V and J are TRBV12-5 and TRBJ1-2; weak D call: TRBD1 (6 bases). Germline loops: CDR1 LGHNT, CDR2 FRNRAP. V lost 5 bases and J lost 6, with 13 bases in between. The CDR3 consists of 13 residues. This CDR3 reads CASGQGGKDGYTF. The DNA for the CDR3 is TGTGCTAGTGGTCAAGGGGGGAAGGATGGCTACACCTTC.

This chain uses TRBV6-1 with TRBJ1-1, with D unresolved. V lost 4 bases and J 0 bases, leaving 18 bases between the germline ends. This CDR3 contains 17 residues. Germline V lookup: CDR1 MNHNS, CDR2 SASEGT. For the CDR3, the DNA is TGTGCCAGCAGTGGGGTAATGGGCCGGCAAATGAACACTGAAGCTTTCTTT. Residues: CASSGVMGRQMNTEAFF.

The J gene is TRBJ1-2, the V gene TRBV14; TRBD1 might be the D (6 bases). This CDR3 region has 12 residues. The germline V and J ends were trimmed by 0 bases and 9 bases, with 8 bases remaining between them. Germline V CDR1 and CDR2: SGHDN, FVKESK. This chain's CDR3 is CASSQDWDSYTF. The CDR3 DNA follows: TGTGCCAGCAGCCAAGATTGGGACAGCTACACCTTC.

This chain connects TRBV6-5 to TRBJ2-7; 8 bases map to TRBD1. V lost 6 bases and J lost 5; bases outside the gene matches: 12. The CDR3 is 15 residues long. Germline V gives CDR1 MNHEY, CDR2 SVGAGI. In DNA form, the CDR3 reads TGTGCCAGCAGCTCAGGGGGCGCCGTAACTCACGAGCAGTACTTC. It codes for CASSSGGAVTHEQYF.

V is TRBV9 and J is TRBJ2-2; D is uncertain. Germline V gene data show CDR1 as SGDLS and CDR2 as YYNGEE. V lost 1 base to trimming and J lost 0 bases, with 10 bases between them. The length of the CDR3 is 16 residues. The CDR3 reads CASSVSLQANTGELFF. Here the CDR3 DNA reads TGTGCCAGCAGCGTATCGCTCCAGGCGAACACCGGGGAGCTGTTTTTT.

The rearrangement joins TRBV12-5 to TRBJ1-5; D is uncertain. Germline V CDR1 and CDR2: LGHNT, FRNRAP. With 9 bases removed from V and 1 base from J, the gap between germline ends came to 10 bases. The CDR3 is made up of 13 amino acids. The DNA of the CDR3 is TGTGCTAGGCGTAATGGGAGCAATCAGCCCCAGCATTTT. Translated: CARRNGSNQPQHF. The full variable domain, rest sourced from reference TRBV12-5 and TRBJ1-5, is DARVTQTPRHKVTEMGQEVTMRCQPILGHNTVFWYRQTMMQGLELLAYFRNRAPLDDSGMPKDRFSAEMPDATLATLKIQPSEPRDSAVYFCARRNGSNQPQHFGDGTRLSIL.

CDR3 coding DNA: TGTGCCAGCAGCTTAGTAAATGCCCAGGGAGGTACTGAAGCTTTCTTT. Protein sequence: CASSLVNAQGGTEAFF. The chain employs TRBV7-9 and TRBJ1-1; maybe TRBD1 (5 bases). The CDR3 covers 16 residues. The V gene's germline CDR1 is SEHNR and CDR2 FQNEAQ (reference sequence). V dropped 1 base and J dropped 5 bases, with 17 bases sitting between them.

In DNA form, the CDR3 reads TGTGCCAGCAGCCCCGGGACGCCAAGCTCCTACGAGCAGTACTTC. Translated, it gives CASSPGTPSSYEQYF. This rearrangement joins TRBV4-2 to TRBJ2-7; D is perhaps TRBD1 or TRBD2 (5 bases each). There are 15 residues in the CDR3. Between the trimmed V and J ends, which lost 4 bases and 0 bases, there was a span of 13 bases. Per the germline V gene, CDR1 is LGHNA and CDR2 is YNFKEQ.

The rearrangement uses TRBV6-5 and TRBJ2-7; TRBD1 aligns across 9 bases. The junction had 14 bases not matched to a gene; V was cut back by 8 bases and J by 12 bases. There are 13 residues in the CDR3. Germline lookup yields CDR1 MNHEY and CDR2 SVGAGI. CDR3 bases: TGTGCCAGCCGGGACAGGGTTATTTCAGCGCCGTACTTC. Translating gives CASRDRVISAPYF.

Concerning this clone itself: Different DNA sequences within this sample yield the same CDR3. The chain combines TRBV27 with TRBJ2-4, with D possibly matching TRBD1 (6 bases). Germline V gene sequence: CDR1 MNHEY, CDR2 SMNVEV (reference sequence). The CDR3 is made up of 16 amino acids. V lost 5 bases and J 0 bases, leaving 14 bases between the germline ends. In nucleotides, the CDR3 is TGTGCCAGCAGTCCCAGGACAGATGTAGCCAAAAACATTCAGTACTTC. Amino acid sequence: CASSPRTDVAKNIQYF.

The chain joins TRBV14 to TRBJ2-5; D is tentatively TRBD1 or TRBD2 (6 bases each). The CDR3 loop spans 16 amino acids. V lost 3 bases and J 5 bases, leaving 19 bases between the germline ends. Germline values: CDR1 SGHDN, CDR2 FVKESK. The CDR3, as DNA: TGTGCCAGCAGCCAGTATCGTGAAGGGGGGTTTGAGACCCAGTACTTC. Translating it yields CASSQYREGGFETQYF.

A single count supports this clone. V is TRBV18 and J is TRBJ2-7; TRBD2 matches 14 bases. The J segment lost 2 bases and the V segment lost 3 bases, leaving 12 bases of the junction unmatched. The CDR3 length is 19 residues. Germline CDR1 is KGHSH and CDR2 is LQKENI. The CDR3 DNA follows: TGTGCCAGCTCACCGGGACTAGCGGGGGATCGTCCCCTAACCTACGAGCAGTACTTC. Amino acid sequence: CASSPGLAGDRPLTYEQYF. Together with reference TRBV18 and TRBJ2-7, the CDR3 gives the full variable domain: NAGVMQNPRHLVRRRGQEARLRCSPMKGHSHVYWYRQLPEEGLKFMVYLQKENIIDESGMPKERFSAEFPKEGPSILRIQQVVRGDSAAYFCASSPGLAGDRPLTYEQYFGPGTRLTVT.

The CDR3 nucleotides read TGTGCCAGCAGCTTTAATACACTAAACGGGACTTTTCAGCCCCAGCATTTT. The encoded protein is CASSFNTLNGTFQPQHF. The V call is TRBV7-9, the J call TRBJ1-5; possible D gene TRBD1, 5 bases. Germline CDR1 is SEHNR and CDR2 is FQNEAQ (reference sequence). V gave up 3 bases and J gave up 6 bases, with 21 bases separating them. CDR3 length: 17 amino acids.

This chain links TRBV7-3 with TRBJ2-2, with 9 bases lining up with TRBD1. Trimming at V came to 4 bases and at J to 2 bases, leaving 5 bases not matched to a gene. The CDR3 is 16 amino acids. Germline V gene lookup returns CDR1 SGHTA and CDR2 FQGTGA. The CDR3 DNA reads TGTGCCAGCAGCTCACAGGGGGCCTACAACACCGGGGAGCTGTTTTTT. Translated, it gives CASSSQGAYNTGELFF.